This is a list of T cell receptor beta chains from one sample in a study of neurological immune-mediated disorders. TCRdb reprocessed the 5' RACE reads with MiXCR, giving one entry per CDR3 protein. The sample contains about 88,000 distinct CDR3 sequences, 3.5% to 4% of which appear only once. The sample was PBMCs. The source is a woman younger than 30 with multiple sclerosis. The CDR3 runs from the conserved cysteine through the conserved F or W. D genes are given only for firm matches. Expanded clones are given a class, and other clones once, few, many or no size at all.

clone_size: many
j_call: TRBJ1-5
v_call: TRBV25-1
d_call: .
cdr3_nt: TGTGCCAGCCGGGGGGGGGGCAACAATCAGCCCCAGCATTTT
cdr3_aa: CASRGGGNNQPQHF

clone_size: many
j_call: TRBJ2-7
v_call: TRBV20-1
d_call: .
cdr3_nt: TGCAGTGCCGCCACGCCCAACAGGGAGTACGAGCAGTACTTC
cdr3_aa: CSAATPNREYEQYF

clone_size: many
j_call: TRBJ2-3
v_call: TRBV20-1
d_call: .
cdr3_nt: TGCAGTGCTGGTCCGGGGACCGGTGGAGATACGCAGTATTTT
cdr3_aa: CSAGPGTGGDTQYF

clone_size: many
j_call: TRBJ1-1
v_call: TRBV29-1
d_call: .
cdr3_nt: TGCAGCGTCGCTTCGACCTTCGGACAGCCGAACACTGAAGCTTTCTTT
cdr3_aa: CSVASTFGQPNTEAFF

clone_size: few
j_call: TRBJ2-1
v_call: TRBV11-3
d_call: .
cdr3_nt: TGTGCCAGCAGCTTATTTGGGGTTGGTGAGCAGTTCTTC
cdr3_aa: CASSLFGVGEQFF

clone_size: many
j_call: TRBJ2-1
v_call: TRBV29-1
d_call: TRBD2
cdr3_nt: TGCAGCGTCACGGCGGGAGGCTCCTACAATGAGCAGTTCTTC
cdr3_aa: CSVTAGGSYNEQFF

clone_size: many
j_call: TRBJ2-3
v_call: TRBV24-1
d_call: .
cdr3_nt: TGTGCCACCAGTGATTCGGACGTGGATACGCAGTATTTT
cdr3_aa: CATSDSDVDTQYF

clone_size: few
j_call: TRBJ2-3
v_call: TRBV20-1
d_call: .
cdr3_nt: TGCAGTGCTAGCGGGAGCACAGATACGCAGTATTTT
cdr3_aa: CSASGSTDTQYF

clone_size: many
j_call: TRBJ2-7
v_call: TRBV20-1
d_call: .
cdr3_nt: TGCAGTGCGAGATTTACAGGATCACGGCCCTACGAGCAGTACTTC
cdr3_aa: CSARFTGSRPYEQYF

clone_size: many
j_call: TRBJ2-1
v_call: TRBV20-1
d_call: TRBD1
cdr3_nt: TGCAGTGCTAGAGATCCCTGGGGACAGGGGATAATCTCCTACAATGAGCAGTTCTTC
cdr3_aa: CSARDPWGQGIISYNEQFF

clone_size: many
j_call: TRBJ2-5
v_call: TRBV7-8
d_call: TRBD2
cdr3_nt: TGTGCCAGCAGTCCAAACACGGGACTAAAAAAAGAGACCCAGTACTTC
cdr3_aa: CASSPNTGLKKETQYF

clone_size: many
j_call: TRBJ1-1
v_call: TRBV7-8
d_call: .
cdr3_nt: TGTGCCAGCAGCAAATACAGGGATTGGACTGAAGCTTTCTTT
cdr3_aa: CASSKYRDWTEAFF

clone_size: few
j_call: TRBJ2-5
v_call: TRBV27
d_call: .
cdr3_nt: TGTGCCAGCAGTTCTAATAGCGCGATTCCGGAGACCCAGTACTTC
cdr3_aa: CASSSNSAIPETQYF

clone_size: many
j_call: TRBJ2-7
v_call: TRBV7-2
d_call: .
cdr3_nt: TGTGCCAGCAGCTTACAGCGCACGTCCTACGAGCAGTACTTC
cdr3_aa: CASSLQRTSYEQYF

clone_size: many
j_call: TRBJ2-1
v_call: TRBV5-1
d_call: .
cdr3_nt: TGCGCCAGCAGCTTGGAAACGGGGGAGTACAATGAGCAGTTCTTC
cdr3_aa: CASSLETGEYNEQFF

clone_size: many
j_call: TRBJ2-1
v_call: TRBV7-9
d_call: .
cdr3_nt: TGTGCCAGCAGCTTAGGAGTGGTGGGGGGGCGATCTATAGATGAGCAGTTCTTC
cdr3_aa: CASSLGVVGGRSIDEQFF

clone_size: many
j_call: TRBJ1-5
v_call: TRBV20-1
d_call: .
cdr3_nt: TGCAGTGCTGCCAACGCGGGCCATTTCAATCAGCCCCAGCATTTT
cdr3_aa: CSAANAGHFNQPQHF

clone_size: many
j_call: TRBJ2-7
v_call: TRBV6-1
d_call: .
cdr3_nt: TGTGCCAGCAGTGAATCCCCGGAGGTGTATGGGCAGTACTTC
cdr3_aa: CASSESPEVYGQYF

clone_size: many
j_call: TRBJ1-1
v_call: TRBV5-1
d_call: .
cdr3_nt: TGCGCCAGCAGCTATCTGGAGGGGACTGAAGCTTTCTTT
cdr3_aa: CASSYLEGTEAFF

clone_size: many
j_call: TRBJ1-1
v_call: TRBV29-1
d_call: .
cdr3_nt: TGCAGCGTTTGGAAGGAAGTGAACACTGAAGCTTTCTTT
cdr3_aa: CSVWKEVNTEAFF

clone_size: .
j_call: TRBJ1-6
v_call: TRBV20-1
d_call: .
cdr3_nt: TGCAGTGCTAGAGATCCGGGGCAGGGTGGTTCACCCCTCCACTTT
cdr3_aa: CSARDPGQGGSPLHF

clone_size: many
j_call: TRBJ1-1
v_call: TRBV6-5
d_call: .
cdr3_nt: TGTGCCAGCACCCGGACTCAGGGGAACACTGAAGCTTTCTTT
cdr3_aa: CASTRTQGNTEAFF

clone_size: .
j_call: TRBJ2-2
v_call: TRBV5-1
d_call: .
cdr3_nt: TGCGACAGCAGCTTAAACACCGGGGAGCTGTTTTTT
cdr3_aa: CDSSLNTGELFF

clone_size: .
j_call: TRBJ2-5
v_call: TRBV20-1
d_call: .
cdr3_nt: TGCAGTGCTAGAGGGTTGGAGACCCAGTACTTC
cdr3_aa: CSARGLETQYF

clone_size: many
j_call: TRBJ1-2
v_call: TRBV5-1
d_call: .
cdr3_nt: TGCGCCAGCAGCCTGAAACTCCTCAAAAAACGGGGGTATGGCTACACCTTC
cdr3_aa: CASSLKLLKKRGYGYTF

clone_size: many
j_call: TRBJ2-3
v_call: TRBV5-1
d_call: .
cdr3_nt: TGCGCCAGCAGCCCGGGGTTCTTAGGCACAGATACGCAGTATTTT
cdr3_aa: CASSPGFLGTDTQYF

clone_size: many
j_call: TRBJ1-1
v_call: TRBV7-9
d_call: .
cdr3_nt: TGTGCCAGCAGCTTAGGGACGGGCACTGAAGCTTTCTTT
cdr3_aa: CASSLGTGTEAFF

clone_size: .
j_call: TRBJ1-6
v_call: TRBV12-2
d_call: .
cdr3_nt: TGTGCAAGTCGTTCACCCGGGCTACGCCGTGATTCACCCCTCAACTTT
cdr3_aa: CASRSPGLRRDSPLNF